These 25 T cell receptor beta chains came from one sample sequenced in a study of blood T cells in healthy people across ages. Next came a second PCR, run for roughly 7 to 12 cycles, which used a sample-barcoded 5' primer along with a J-beta primer mix. TCRdb re-derived calls from the 5' RACE reads in MiXCR, one entry per CDR3 protein. The repertoire includes approximately 780,000 distinct CDR3 sequences, around 24% of them detected once, and 2.5% to 3.5% sits in the top ten. The same sample was also studied in work on T cells of mothers and their children.

Sequencing was done on a sample of blood. The receptors come from a boy younger than 18 in good health.

In its sample, this clonotype was seen a few times. The chain joins TRBV11-2 to TRBJ2-5, with 9 bases matching TRBD1. With the DNA end fitting TRBJ2-1 better, the J assignment may be wrong. CDR1 and CDR2 (germline): SGHAT, FQNNGV. This CDR3 is built from 20 residues. The CDR3 here is CASSLPFRDRDKLRRGEQFF. The DNA for the CDR3 is TGTGCCAGCAGCTTACCCTTCCGGGACAGGGACAAACTCCGTAGGGGGGAGCAGTTCTTC.

The table lists this clonotype with many counts. The rearrangement joins TRBV3-1 to TRBJ2-1; D may be TRBD1 or TRBD2 (5 bases each). The CDR3 covers 13 residues. Germline CDR1 LGHDT, CDR2 YNNKEL (reference sequence). Trimming removed 3 bases at V and 5 bases at J, with 8 bases between. The CDR3 loop reads CASSQRGDNEQFF. CDR3 coding DNA: TGTGCCAGCAGCCAGAGGGGAGACAATGAGCAGTTCTTC.

J is TRBJ1-2 and V is TRBV5-5; no definite D call. Germline lookup yields CDR1 SGHKS and CDR2 YYEKEE (reference sequence). Trimming removed 2 bases from V and 0 bases from J, with 8 bases in between. The CDR3 has 14 amino acids. The CDR3 sequence: CASSFMSANYGYTF. For the CDR3, the DNA is TGTGCCAGCAGCTTCATGTCCGCTAACTATGGCTACACCTTC.

A few counts support this clonotype. This chain joins TRBV20-1 and TRBJ2-7, with no clear D. The CDR3 loop spans 13 amino acids. The germline V gene has CDR1 DFQATT and CDR2 SNEGSKA (reference sequence). The ends were cut back, 0 bases at V and 2 bases at J, with 8 bases in the middle. The CDR3 bases are TGCAGTGCTAGAGATGAGCTTGCCTACGAGCAGTACTTC. This gives the protein CSARDELAYEQYF.

Comments on this clonotype: Sequence at one end of the junction differs from germline and may be a read error. The V gene is TRBV29-1, the J gene TRBJ2-1; the D is unclear. CDR3 length: 12 amino acids. Germline assignment: CDR1 SQVTM and CDR2 ANQGSEA. As DNA, the CDR3 is TGCAGCGCCAAGACAAGGACCTACGAGCAGTCCTTC. Translation gives CSAKTRTYEQSF.

A few counts support this clonotype. The chain is built from TRBV11-2 and TRBJ2-7; TRBD2 aligns across 10 bases. The DNA end is a closer match to TRBJ2-5, so the J assignment may be wrong. CDR1 is SGHAT and CDR2 is FQNNGV in the germline V gene. The CDR3 has 15 residues. The CDR3, as DNA: TGTGCCAGCAGCTTATCTCTAGCGGGGGTGGAGACCCAGTACTTC. Translated: CASSLSLAGVETQYF.

This rearrangement joins TRBV24-1 to TRBJ1-2; D not resolved. The V and J ends lost 6 bases and 0 bases respectively, with 4 bases between them. Germline CDR1 reads KGHDR; CDR2 reads SFDVKD. This CDR3 is 12 amino acids long. CDR3 nucleotides: TGTGCCACCAGTCGGGCTAACTATGGCTACACCTTC. Protein product: CATSRANYGYTF.

Many counts were recorded for this clonotype. This chain joins TRBV7-9 and TRBJ2-5; 8 positions match TRBD2. The CDR3 length is 15 residues. The germline gives CDR1 SEHNR, CDR2 FQNEAQ (reference sequence). J lost 5 bases, V lost 4 bases, and 9 bases had no gene match. This chain's CDR3 is CASSSRAGASETQYF. CDR3 coding DNA: TGTGCCAGCAGCTCACGAGCGGGGGCCTCGGAGACCCAGTACTTC.

The V gene is TRBV19, the J gene TRBJ1-1; maybe TRBD1 (5 bases). The CDR3 has 17 residues. Per the germline V gene, CDR1 is LNHDA and CDR2 is SQIVND (reference sequence). Trimming left V 8 bases short and J 0 bases short, with 22 bases between. In DNA form, the CDR3 reads TGTGCCAGTGAGTGGCGCCGCGCAGGGAGCTTGAACACTGAAGCTTTCTTT. It is translated as CASEWRRAGSLNTEAFF.

The V gene is TRBV10-1, the J gene TRBJ2-5; possible D gene TRBD1, 6 bases. V was clipped by 5 bases and J by 11 bases, with 21 bases between them. The CDR3 is made up of 14 amino acids. Germline CDR1 and CDR2: WNHNN and SYGVQD (reference sequence). CDR3 in DNA: TGCGCCAGCAGTCCGGGACACCCTCTTCAAGAGCAGTACTTC. Its translation is CASSPGHPLQEQYF.

The V gene is TRBV15, the J gene TRBJ2-3; D perhaps matches TRBD1 (6 bases). Germline V gene data show CDR1 as LNHNV and CDR2 as YYDKDF (reference sequence). Trimming removed 0 bases from V and 2 bases from J, with 15 bases in between. This CDR3 region has 17 residues. The CDR3 nucleotides read TGTGCCACCAGCAGAGATCGCAGGGGTAGAGACACAGATACGCAGTATTTT. Its translation is CATSRDRRGRDTDTQYF.

This chain joins TRBV4-1 and TRBJ2-7, with D maybe TRBD1 (7 bases). V was clipped by 4 bases and J by 0 bases, with 13 bases between them. The CDR3 loop spans 15 amino acids. In germline, CDR1 is MGHRA, CDR2 YSYEKL. DNA of the CDR3: TGCGCCAGCAGCCGGGAGGCAGGGGGCTCCTACGAGCAGTACTTC. Its protein product is CASSREAGGSYEQYF.

The chain has TRBV11-1 and TRBJ2-3, with 10 bases lining up with TRBD2. Germline CDR1 is SGHAT and CDR2 is FQDESV (reference sequence). The V gene end was trimmed by 5 bases and the J gene end by 1 base; junction bases not matched to a gene: 18. The CDR3 is 20 residues long. The CDR3, as DNA: TGTGCCAGCAGCGTCCGACTAGCGGGTTATGCGGGGACCGGCACAGATACGCAGTATTTT. This translates into CASSVRLAGYAGTGTDTQYF.

J is TRBJ1-1 and V is TRBV19; D is possibly TRBD1 (5 bases). CDR1 LNHDA and CDR2 SQIVND come from the germline V gene (reference sequence). CDR3 length: 11 residues. V lost 9 bases, J lost 11 bases, and 16 bases lay in between. The chain's CDR3 is CASLTAEVAFF. The CDR3 DNA is TGTGCCAGCCTGACAGCGGAGGTGGCTTTCTTT.

This clonotype was recorded a few times. This chain joins TRBV2 and TRBJ2-1, with unresolved D. This CDR3 is 15 amino acids long. The V end lost 4 bases, the J end lost 8 bases, and 18 bases lay between the germline ends. From germline, CDR1 is SNHLY and CDR2 FYNNEI. DNA for the CDR3: TGTGCCAGCAGTGGAGTAATAACTCGGAGTTATGAGCAGTTCTTC. It specifies CASSGVITRSYEQFF.

The chain recombines TRBV15 with TRBJ1-1; TRBD1 aligns across 9 bases. The CDR3 length is 14 residues. CDR1 is LNHNV and CDR2 is YYDKDF in the germline V gene (reference sequence). V trimming: 7 bases; J trimming: 5 bases; junction bases outside the gene matches: 8. The CDR3: CATTLGDRDTEAFF. Written as DNA, the CDR3 is TGTGCCACCACCTTGGGGGACAGGGATACTGAAGCTTTCTTT.

This clonotype has just a few counts. This chain joins TRBV6-6 and TRBJ1-1; no definite D call. CDR1 and CDR2 (germline): MNHNY, SVGAGI (reference sequence). Trimming took off 1 base at V and 8 bases at J, with 14 bases between the two ends. The CDR3 contains 14 residues. The CDR3 region is CASSYYEPQTEAFF. In nucleotides, the CDR3 is TGTGCCAGCAGTTACTATGAGCCCCAGACAGAAGCTTTCTTT.

CDR3 DNA: TGTGCCAGCTCACCACTAGCGGGACTTTATAGTGAGCAGTTCTTC. Its protein is CASSPLAGLYSEQFF. The gene calls are TRBV18 and TRBJ2-1; 8 bases line up with TRBD2. The CDR3 is 15 amino acids. V dropped 1 base and J dropped 9; count of bases not matched to a gene: 8. The germline V gene encodes CDR1 KGHSH and CDR2 LQKENI.

This clonotype was recorded a few times. The V call is TRBV7-9, the J call TRBJ2-5; 10 nucleotides match TRBD1. The DNA end is more similar to TRBJ2-7, so the J call may be wrong. CDR1 and CDR2 (germline): SEHNR, FQNEAQ (reference sequence). CDR3 length equals 16 residues. As DNA, the CDR3 is TGTGCCAGCAGCTTAGCGCGGGGACAGGGGATCTACGAGCAGTACTTC. Translating gives CASSLARGQGIYEQYF.

The chain is built from TRBV30 and TRBJ2-5; D unclear. The J call may not be correct, given that the DNA end is closer to TRBJ2-1. The CDR3 sequence is 15 residues long. Germline V gene sequence: CDR1 GTSNPN, CDR2 SVGIG (reference sequence). The chain's CDR3 is CAWSLIPGGISEQFF. For the CDR3, the DNA is TGTGCCTGGAGTCTGATTCCCGGTGGCATCTCTGAGCAGTTCTTC.

This clonotype has just a few counts. At one of its ends the junction is not consistent with the germline gene, which may arise from a read error. This rearrangement joins TRBV12-3 or TRBV12-4 to TRBJ1-6; D is unresolved. This CDR3 spans 16 amino acids. DNA of the CDR3: TGCGCCAGCAGTTACCCTGGGAGCCGTGATAATTCACCCCTCCACTTT. Its translation: CASSYPGSRDNSPLHF.

There are a few counts of this clonotype. This chain uses TRBV3-1 with TRBJ2-5; 10 positions match TRBD2. The CDR3 consists of 15 residues. The V and J ends lost 0 bases and 9 bases, in that order; junction bases with no gene match: 7. Looked up from germline, CDR1 is LGHDT and CDR2 is YNNKEL (reference sequence). Here the CDR3 DNA reads TGTGCCAGCAGCCAAGAGACTAGCGGGCTCAAGGCCCAGTACTTC. Protein product: CASSQETSGLKAQYF.

This clonotype was seen repeatedly, ten times or more. The chain uses TRBV7-9 and TRBJ2-7, with D possibly TRBD2 on 5 matching bases. The V end was cut by 4 bases, the J end by 2 bases, with 6 bases between. CDR1 and CDR2 (germline): SEHNR, FQNEAQ (reference sequence). The length of the CDR3 is 12 residues. CDR3 residues: CASSSGAYEQYF. For the CDR3, the DNA is TGTGCCAGCAGCTCCGGGGCCTACGAGCAGTACTTC.

This clonotype turned up a few times. The J gene is TRBJ2-5, the V gene TRBV10-3; D unclear. The CDR3 covers 13 residues. V was shortened by 5 bases and J by 1 base, with 8 bases between the two germline ends. CDR1 and CDR2 from the germline V gene are ENHRY and SYGVKD. The CDR3 region has the DNA TGTGCCATCAGTACTCAGCTCCAAGAGACCCAGTACTTC. Its protein product is CAISTQLQETQYF.

V gene TRBV20-1 combines with J gene TRBJ2-4; 7 bases are a match to TRBD2. The CDR3 has 14 residues. Germline CDR1 reads DFQATT; CDR2 reads SNEGSKA (reference sequence). The J segment lost 3 bases and the V segment lost 3 bases, leaving 5 bases of the junction unmatched. The DNA of the CDR3 is TGCAGTGCTAGCCCTAGCGGCCTCAAAAACATTCAGTACTTC. Translating it yields CSASPSGLKNIQYF.